This T cell receptor beta chain was documented in a study of metastatic and nonmetastatic thyroid tumors. There are 13 residues in the CDR3. The ends were cut back, 3 bases at V and 2 bases at J, with 6 bases in the middle. Germline CDR1 is MNHEY and CDR2 is SMNVEV (reference sequence). Thyroid surgery took place with no prior treatment in any patient. Points on this clone: As the CDR3 is not closed by the conserved phenylalanine or tryptophan, this likely results from a read error.

With MiXCR, TCRdb reprocessed the PCR reads. The table includes approximately 35,000 clones, 33% detected once. The clonotype originates from a female donor with papillary thyroid cancer or a benign thyroid nodule (not recorded which). Some clones in this sample may be carry-over from other donors' samples. Input material: tumor tissue. The rearrangement links TRBV27 to TRBJ2-3; unclear D gene. The CDR3 sequence: CASSFTNTDTQYV. In DNA, the CDR3 is TGTGCCAGCAGTTTCACCAACACAGATACGCAGTATGTT.